This is a list of T cell receptor beta chains from one sample in a study of blood T cell repertoires in COVID-19. Repertoires were generated with immunoSEQ multiplex PCR, while TCRdb's copy carries only in-frame clones and drops some. The data contain 49,000 or so clones, approximately 85% of them singletons. Sequences were obtained from peripheral blood. These receptors were collected from a woman aged 80 or older with COVID-19, enrolled during active disease. Each CDR3 is given with its conserved first and last residue. The order of the fields is clone size, D gene, J gene, V gene, CDR3 protein, CDR3 DNA. D genes are given only for firm matches. The listing skips clone size in some rows; elsewhere it reads once, few, many or a size class.

NA TRBD1 TRBJ2-7 TRBV29-1 CSVSRGYSYEQYF TGCAGCGTATCCAGGGGGTACTCCTACGAGCAGTACTTC
NA TRBD1 TRBJ1-3 TRBV7-2 CASSPRQGDSGNTIYF TGTGCCAGCAGTCCTAGACAGGGCGACTCTGGAAACACCATATATTTT
NA TRBD1 TRBJ1-2 TRBV4-2 CASSQETGTPNYGYTF TGTGCCAGCAGCCAAGAGACAGGGACTCCTAACTATGGCTACACCTTC
once NA TRBJ1-2 TRBV4-1 CASSQAGHFEGYTF TGCGCCAGCAGCCAAGCCGGACACTTTGAGGGCTACACCTTC
once NA TRBJ1-2 TRBV7-9 CASSLSLGGNSGYTF TGTGCCAGCAGCTTATCCCTCGGGGGGAATAGTGGCTACACCTTC
NA NA TRBJ2-7 TRBV7-9 CASSLGGTRNEQYF TGTGCCAGCAGCTTAGGGGGGACAAGGAACGAGCAGTACTTC
NA NA TRBJ2-1 TRBV5-1 CASSLGGANEQFF TGCGCCAGCAGCTTGGGCGGGGCCAATGAGCAGTTCTTC
NA TRBD2 TRBJ2-1 TRBV27 CASSLSSGRQYNEQFF TGTGCCAGCAGTTTATCTAGCGGGAGACAGTACAATGAGCAGTTCTTC
NA NA TRBJ1-1 TRBV19 CASSMEGTMNTEAFF TGTGCCAGTAGTATGGAGGGGACCATGAACACTGAAGCTTTCTTT
NA TRBD2 TRBJ2-3 TRBV5-4 CASSPSGGLRTDTQYF TGTGCCAGCAGCCCGAGCGGGGGACTCCGCACAGATACGCAGTATTTT
NA TRBD1 TRBJ2-7 TRBV9 CASSVEQGAYEQYF TGTGCCAGCAGCGTAGAACAGGGGGCCTACGAGCAGTACTTC
NA NA TRBJ1-5 TRBV29-1 CSVVTDPDQPQHF TGCAGCGTCGTGACAGATCCGGATCAGCCCCAGCATTTT
NA NA TRBJ2-5 TRBV3-1/TRBV3-2 CASSQRGTTRTQETQYF TGTGCCAGCAGCCAAAGGGGGACAACTAGGACCCAAGAGACCCAGTACTTC
NA NA TRBJ1-2 TRBV27 CASSLRLTGPPLYGYTF TGTGCCAGCAGTTTAAGGTTAACAGGGCCTCCACTCTATGGCTACACCTTC
NA NA TRBJ1-2 TRBV6-2/TRBV6-3 CASSYSRQFYGYTF TGTGCCAGCAGTTACTCGAGGCAGTTCTATGGCTACACCTTC
NA TRBD2 TRBJ2-1 TRBV5-1 CASSLGTSGDYNEQFF TGCGCCAGCAGCTTGGGGACTAGCGGGGACTACAATGAGCAGTTCTTC
NA NA TRBJ1-5 TRBV19 CASSLLYSQPQHF TGTGCCAGTAGTCTTCTTTACAGCCAGCCCCAGCATTTT
NA TRBD1 TRBJ1-6 TRBV7-2 CASSSRTGDKNSPLHF TGTGCCAGCAGCTCTCGGACAGGGGATAAGAATTCACCCCTCCACTTT